Presented here are 16 T cell receptor beta chains from one specimen sequenced in a study of cytomegalovirus exposure and HLA in healthy donors. PCR used 60 Vbeta primers and 13 Jbeta primers. TCRdb's table, derived via immunoSEQ multiplex PCR, lists solely in-frame clones and lacks some. This sample yields about 130,000 clones, of which less than 85% are seen a single time; 1% belongs to the top ten. The sequencing input was PBMCs. The receptors shown here come from a man aged 35 to 55 in good health and CMV-seronegative.

The table lists this clone with a few counts. This chain links TRBV30 with TRBJ1-1, with D maybe TRBD1 (6 bases). The CDR3 has 17 amino acids. The germline CDR1 and CDR2 sequences are GTSNPN and SVGIG (reference sequence). Deletions cut 3 bases from V and 5 bases from J, with 25 bases between. The CDR3 coding sequence is TGTGCCTGGAGCCTTCAAGGGGGTGGGCGGTTAGGGACTGAAGCTTTCTTT. Its protein is CAWSLQGGGRLGTEAFF. The full variable domain, completed using reference TRBV30 and TRBJ1-1, is SQTIHQWPATLVQPVGSPLSLECTVEGTSNPNLYWYRQAAGRGLQLLFYSVGIGQISSEVPQNLSASRPQDRQFILSSKKLLLSDSGFYLCAWSLQGGGRLGTEAFFGQGTRLTVV.

The genes are TRBV2 and TRBJ1-1, with TRBD1 as a possible D gene (6 bases). The CDR3 has 13 residues. In germline, CDR1 is SNHLY, CDR2 FYNNEI. V was pared by 6 bases and J by 2 bases, with 10 bases between. CDR3 protein: CASRGDTNTEAFF. CDR3 nucleotides: TGTGCCAGCAGGGGGGACACAAACACTGAAGCTTTCTTT.

The V and J genes are TRBV15 and TRBJ1-1; 10 nucleotides agree with TRBD1. Trimming cost V 1 base and J 7 bases; bases outside gene matches: 6. Germline V lookup: CDR1 LNHNV, CDR2 YYDKDF (reference sequence). The CDR3 is 15 amino acids. CDR3 bases: TGTGCCACCAGCAGAGGACAGGGGGCTTTGGATGAAGCTTTCTTT. Translated, it gives CATSRGQGALDEAFF.

V is TRBV7-9 and J is TRBJ2-7, with D perhaps matching TRBD2 (6 bases). The CDR3 consists of 14 residues. Deletions cut 2 bases from V and 7 bases from J, with 15 bases between. From germline, CDR1 is SEHNR and CDR2 FQNEAQ (reference sequence). The CDR3 DNA follows: TGTGCCAGCAGCTTACAGGGACTCTCGAGGGAGCAGTACTTC. This translates into CASSLQGLSREQYF.

The chain joins TRBV29-1 to TRBJ2-1; 7 positions match TRBD2. Trimming at V came to 7 bases and at J to 4 bases, leaving 7 bases not matched to a gene. CDR1 and CDR2 from the germline V gene are SQVTM and ANQGSEA. The CDR3 has 13 residues. CDR3 region: CSATSPLYNEQFF. In DNA, the CDR3 is TGCAGCGCGACTAGCCCCCTATACAATGAGCAGTTCTTC.

This clone has more than one count but fewer than ten. The chain uses TRBV28 and TRBJ1-2; 10 bases fit TRBD1. CDR3 size: 14 residues. Germline V CDR1 and CDR2: MDHEN, SYDVKM. Losses at the gene ends were 6 bases for V and 5 bases for J; bases not matched to a gene: 6. This chain's CDR3 is CASSPPGQGYGYTF. The CDR3 region has the DNA TGTGCCAGCAGCCCTCCGGGACAGGGGTATGGCTACACCTTC.

This chain links TRBV28 with TRBJ2-3, with TRBD2 matching over 10 bases. The CDR3 has 15 amino acids. V was clipped by 6 bases and J by 6 bases; unmatched bases: 9. Germline V gives CDR1 MDHEN, CDR2 SYDVKM. CDR3 region: CASSLAGAGKDTQYF. The DNA of the CDR3 is TGTGCCAGCAGCCTAGCGGGGGCCGGGAAGGATACGCAGTATTTT.

With regard to this clone: Relative to the germline gene, one junction end is altered; a read error may explain this. V and J are TRBV10-1 and TRBJ1-5; possibly TRBD1 for D (5 bases). CDR1 and CDR2 (germline): WNHNN, SYGVQD (reference sequence). The CDR3 length is 20 residues. The CDR3 region is CASNESIRVRARSSNQPQHF. The CDR3, as DNA: TGCGCCAGCAATGAGTCTATCAGGGTAAGGGCCCGATCGAGCAATCAGCCCCAGCATTTT.

The J gene is TRBJ1-1, the V gene TRBV28; D uncertain. Trimming took 8 bases from V and 4 from J, leaving 14 bases between them. The CDR3 extends over 13 amino acids. Germline V gene data show CDR1 as MDHEN and CDR2 as SYDVKM. The CDR3 region has the DNA TGTGCCAGCCGGGAAGGCGGGAGCACTGAAGCTTTCTTT. Amino acids: CASREGGSTEAFF.

This chain uses TRBV5-1 with TRBJ1-2; D call uncertain. V lost 3 bases and J lost 7, with 10 bases in between. Germline V CDR1 and CDR2: SGHRS, YFSETQ. This CDR3 contains 12 residues. The CDR3 DNA is TGCGCCAGCAGCTCCGCCGGGGTTGGCTACACCTTC. This gives the protein CASSSAGVGYTF.

About this clone itself: The identical CDR3 is also encoded by other nucleotide sequences in the sample. The chain is built from TRBV28 and TRBJ1-1; 9 bases align to TRBD1. The CDR3 is made up of 14 amino acids. Germline loops: CDR1 MDHEN, CDR2 SYDVKM. Trimming took 5 bases from V and 6 from J; bases not matched to a gene: 7. DNA for the CDR3: TGTGCCAGCAGTCTACAGGGGGCCGTACCTGAAGCTTTCTTT. It encodes CASSLQGAVPEAFF.

CDR3 DNA sequence: TGCGCCAGCAGCACAGGACTAGCGGCGAACACCGGGGAGCTGTTTTTT. Encoded protein: CASSTGLAANTGELFF. The V gene is TRBV5-1, the J gene TRBJ2-2, with TRBD2 matching over 10 bases. The CDR3 has 16 residues. In germline, CDR1 is SGHRS, CDR2 YFSETQ. The ends lost 4 bases at V and 0 bases at J; junction bases unmatched: 3. Combining the CDR3 with reference TRBV5-1 and TRBJ2-2 gives the whole variable domain KAGVTQTPRYLIKTRGQQVTLSCSPISGHRSVSWYQQTPGQGLQFLFEYFSETQRNKGNFPGRFSGRQFSNSRSEMNVSTLELGDSALYLCASSTGLAANTGELFFGEGSRLTVL.

This chain joins TRBV28 and TRBJ1-1; TRBD1 aligns across 8 bases. This CDR3 is 16 amino acids long. Germline V gene lookup returns CDR1 MDHEN and CDR2 SYDVKM. Trimming removed 2 bases from V and 2 bases from J; junction bases left unmatched: 7. CDR3: CASSLPPDRVNTEAFF. The CDR3 nucleotides read TGTGCCAGCAGTTTACCCCCGGACAGGGTAAACACTGAAGCTTTCTTT.

CDR3 region: CAITTGQDGYTF. DNA of the CDR3: TGTGCCATCACCACAGGGCAGGATGGCTACACCTTC. The chain is built from TRBV10-3 and TRBJ1-2, with a possible D match to TRBD1 (6 bases). From germline, CDR1 is ENHRY and CDR2 SYGVKD. CDR3 length: 12 residues. V was trimmed by 7 bases and J by 6 bases, leaving 12 bases between them.

The CDR3 spells CASSLWLRGAMTDTQYF. CDR3 nucleotides: TGTGCCAGCAGCTTATGGCTTCGGGGGGCGATGACAGATACGCAGTATTTT. V is TRBV7-6 and J is TRBJ2-3; D is perhaps TRBD2 (7 bases). V was trimmed by 2 bases and J by 3 bases, leaving 18 bases between them. Germline CDR1 and CDR2: SGHVS and FNYEAQ. The CDR3 loop spans 17 amino acids.

Written as DNA, the CDR3 is TGCGCCAGCAGCTTGGGACTGAGGCTGGCCGATACGCAGTATTTT. Translation gives CASSLGLRLADTQYF. The chain couples TRBV5-1 to TRBJ2-3; D is unresolved. CDR1 and CDR2 (germline): SGHRS, YFSETQ. This CDR3 has 15 residues. Trimming stripped 0 bases from V and 6 bases from J, with 14 bases between.